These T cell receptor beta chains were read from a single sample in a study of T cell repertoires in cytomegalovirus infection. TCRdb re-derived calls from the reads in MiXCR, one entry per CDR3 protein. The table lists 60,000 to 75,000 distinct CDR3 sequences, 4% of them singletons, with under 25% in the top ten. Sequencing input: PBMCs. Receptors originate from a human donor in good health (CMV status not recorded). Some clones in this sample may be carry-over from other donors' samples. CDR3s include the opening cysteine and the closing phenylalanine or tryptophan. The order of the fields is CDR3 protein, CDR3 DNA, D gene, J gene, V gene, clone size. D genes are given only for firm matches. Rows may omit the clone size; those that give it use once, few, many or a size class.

CASTYPTGGSETQYF | TGTGCCAGCACTTACCCCACGGGAGGATCGGAGACCCAGTACTTC | TRBD2 | TRBJ2-5 | TRBV7-9 | many
CASGPSGANVLTF | TGTGCCAGCGGTCCCTCTGGGGCCAACGTCCTGACTTTC | NA | TRBJ2-6 | TRBV12-3/TRBV12-4 | many
CASTPPGRSTDTQYF | TGTGCCAGCACCCCTCCGGGAAGGAGCACAGATACGCAGTATTTT | NA | TRBJ2-3 | TRBV28 | many
CASTPLRTGELFF | TGTGCCAGTACCCCGCTCCGCACCGGGGAGCTGTTTTTT | NA | TRBJ2-2 | TRBV19 | NA
CAISEDNRGTQYF | TGTGCCATCAGTGAAGACAATCGGGGGACCCAGTACTTC | NA | TRBJ2-5 | TRBV10-3 | many
CASRRGRDTEAFF | TGTGCCAGTAGAAGAGGGCGGGACACTGAAGCTTTCTTT | NA | TRBJ1-1 | TRBV19 | many
CASSFSFRVHTEAFF | TGTGCCAGCAGTTTTAGTTTTAGGGTGCACACTGAAGCTTTCTTT | NA | TRBJ1-1 | TRBV12-3/TRBV12-4 | many
CASRQGTSGSNYNEQFF | TGTGCCAGCAGACAAGGGACTAGCGGGAGTAATTACAATGAGCAGTTCTTC | TRBD2 | TRBJ2-1 | TRBV27 | many
CASSLRMAQIGAFF | TGTGCCAGCAGCCTCAGGATGGCCCAAATTGGGGCTTTCTTT | NA | TRBJ1-1 | TRBV7-2 | many
CASQGFRQGSYNSPLHF | TGTGCCAGCCAGGGATTCCGCCAGGGCTCCTATAATTCACCCCTCCACTTT | NA | TRBJ1-6 | TRBV12-3/TRBV12-4 | many
CASSLFAANTEAFF | TGTGCCAGCAGTTTATTTGCGGCTAACACTGAAGCTTTCTTT | NA | TRBJ1-1 | TRBV12-3/TRBV12-4 | many
CASRGLAGSTDTQYF | TGTGCCAGCAGGGGACTAGCGGGGAGCACAGATACGCAGTATTTT | TRBD2 | TRBJ2-3 | TRBV7-2 | many
CASSPRRGVGDQPQHF | TGTGCCAGCAGCCCCAGGCGGGGAGTGGGGGATCAGCCCCAGCATTTT | NA | TRBJ1-5 | TRBV7-2 | many
CASSRRTSGGVYRETQYF | TGTGCCAGCAGCCGCCGGACTAGCGGGGGGGTATATAGAGAGACCCAGTACTTC | TRBD2 | TRBJ2-5 | TRBV4-2 | many
CSASFGTNNSPLHF | TGCAGTGCTAGTTTCGGGACAAATAATTCACCCCTCCACTTT | NA | TRBJ1-6 | TRBV20-1 | few
CASSSQGFDTGELFF | TGTGCCAGCAGCTCACAGGGGTTTGACACCGGGGAGCTGTTTTTT | TRBD1 | TRBJ2-2 | TRBV7-2 | many
CASSLNRKGDNSPLHF | TGTGCCAGCAGCTTAAACAGAAAAGGGGATAATTCACCCCTCCACTTT | NA | TRBJ1-6 | TRBV7-6 | many
CASSGTPPEAFF | TGTGCCAGTAGCGGGACACCGCCTGAAGCTTTCTTT | NA | TRBJ1-1 | TRBV19 | NA
CASSTNTEAFF | TGTGCCAGCAGCACGAACACTGAAGCTTTCTTT | NA | TRBJ1-1 | TRBV7-9 | many
CASSYQGLNIQYF | TGTGCCAGCAGTTATCAGGGGCTAAACATTCAGTACTTC | NA | TRBJ2-4 | TRBV6-2/TRBV6-3 | many
CASKPPGAELEKLFF | TGTGCCAGCAAGCCCCCAGGGGCGGAACTTGAAAAACTGTTTTTT | NA | TRBJ1-4 | TRBV28 | many
CASSLALNEKLFF | TGTGCCAGCAGCTTAGCCCTAAATGAAAAACTGTTTTTT | NA | TRBJ1-4 | TRBV7-2 | many
CASSQGLAGGQQYF | TGTGCCAGCAGCCAAGGGCTAGCGGGGGGCCAGCAGTACTTC | TRBD2 | TRBJ2-7 | TRBV3-1 | many
CASSPTLGADTQYF | TGTGCCAGCAGCCCCACCCTTGGGGCAGATACGCAGTATTTT | NA | TRBJ2-3 | TRBV7-3 | many
CASSLVTRTPRAEAFF | TGTGCCAGCAGTTTAGTGACGCGTACCCCGAGGGCTGAAGCTTTCTTT | NA | TRBJ1-1 | TRBV28 | many
CAIGGALETQYF | TGTGCCATCGGCGGGGCGCTTGAGACCCAGTACTTC | NA | TRBJ2-5 | TRBV10-3 | medium-sized
CASSRGWADTQYF | TGTGCCAGCAGTCGAGGGTGGGCAGATACGCAGTATTTT | NA | TRBJ2-3 | TRBV12-3/TRBV12-4 | many
CASTAGIYNEQFF | TGTGCCAGCACCGCGGGAATTTACAATGAGCAGTTCTTC | NA | TRBJ2-1 | TRBV7-2 | many